One sample yielded the 14 T cell receptor beta chains listed below, sequenced in a study of blood T cell repertoires in COVID-19. The protocol was immunoSEQ multiplex PCR, while the TCRdb copy is restricted to in-frame clones and leaves out a portion. The sample has 65,000 to 75,000 clones, approximately 92% seen once; the top ten hold around 13%. Sequencing was carried out using peripheral blood. These receptors were taken from a human donor with active COVID-19. The donor label of this sample is uncertain.

The chain joins TRBV4-3 to TRBJ1-6; 10 nucleotides agree with TRBD1. In germline, CDR1 is LGHNA, CDR2 YSLEER. Trimming cost V 4 bases and J 10 bases; bases outside gene matches: 4. The CDR3 totals 14 residues. The CDR3 here is CASSRDRGESPLHF. The CDR3 coding sequence is TGCGCCAGCAGCCGGGACAGGGGTGAATCACCCCTCCACTTT.

J is TRBJ1-6 and V is TRBV4-2, with 11 bases fitting TRBD1. CDR1 is LGHNA, CDR2 YNFKEQ, per germline. The V and J ends lost 3 bases and 8 bases, in that order; junction bases with no gene match: 3. CDR3 length: 15 residues. The CDR3 DNA follows: TGTGCCAGCAGCCATGGGGGACAGGGGGATTCACCCCTCCACTTT. Residues: CASSHGGQGDSPLHF.

The CDR3 sequence: CASSIDPPDRGGSEQYF. In DNA form, the CDR3 reads TGTGCCAGTAGTATAGATCCCCCGGACAGGGGAGGTAGCGAGCAGTACTTC. V is TRBV19 and J is TRBJ2-7; TRBD1 aligns across 9 bases. CDR1 and CDR2 (germline): LNHDA, SQIVND (reference sequence). CDR3 length: 17 residues. The junction had 12 bases not matched to a gene; V was cut back by 0 bases and J by 6 bases.

This clone is a singleton in its sample. This rearrangement joins TRBV14 to TRBJ1-1; no clear D gene. CDR1 is SGHDN and CDR2 is FVKESK in the germline V gene. The CDR3 loop spans 13 amino acids. Deletions cut 6 bases from V and 2 bases from J, with 10 bases between. The CDR3, as DNA: TGTGCCAGCAGAACGGTTCCTAACACTGAAGCTTTCTTT. The encoded protein is CASRTVPNTEAFF. Drawing the rest from reference TRBV14 and TRBJ1-1, the complete variable domain is EAGVTQFPSHSVIEKGQTVTLRCDPISGHDNLYWYRRVMGKEIKFLLHFVKESKQDESGMPNNRFLAERTGGTYSTLKVQPAELEDSGVYFCASRTVPNTEAFFGQGTRLTVV.

The CDR3 reads CASSPRQGSYEQYF. The CDR3 DNA reads TGTGCCAGCAGCCCCCGACAGGGGTCCTACGAGCAGTACTTC. The chain recombines TRBV11-2 with TRBJ2-7; TRBD1 aligns across 8 bases. The CDR3 loop spans 14 amino acids. V shed 5 bases, J shed 1 base, and the junction held 4 bases outside the gene matches. The germline V gene has CDR1 SGHAT and CDR2 FQNNGV.

The chain uses TRBV9 and TRBJ2-1; D perhaps matches TRBD2 (7 bases). The CDR3 runs to 15 residues. Germline CDR1 SGDLS, CDR2 YYNGEE. The V end was cut by 4 bases, the J end by 3 bases, with 14 bases between. The CDR3 DNA reads TGTGCCAGCAGCCCTAGGGGGGACTACTACAATGAGCAGTTCTTC. Translation gives CASSPRGDYYNEQFF.

This sequence joins TRBV3-1 (or the pseudogene TRBV3-2) and TRBJ2-7; 10 bases fit TRBD1. This CDR3 spans 15 amino acids. Germline trimming cut 8 bases from V and 7 bases from J; bases unmatched to any gene: 14. Germline loops: CDR1 LGHDT, CDR2 YNNKEL (reference sequence). CDR3 nucleotide sequence: TGTGCCAGCTCTGACCGGGGACAGGGGCCGTGGGAGCAGTACTTC. It specifies CASSDRGQGPWEQYF.

The chain is built from TRBV12-3 or TRBV12-4 and TRBJ1-5, with 9 nucleotides matching TRBD1. This CDR3 has 13 amino acids. The junction had 4 bases not matched to a gene; V was cut back by 6 bases and J by 7 bases. The CDR3 region is CASSRDREQPQHF. CDR3 DNA: TGTGCCAGCAGCCGGGACAGGGAACAGCCCCAGCATTTT.

This clone was observed once. This chain joins TRBV6-2 or TRBV6-3 and TRBJ2-7, with 8 bases matching TRBD1. The J segment lost 6 bases and the V segment lost 3 bases, leaving 13 bases of the junction unmatched. The CDR3 is made up of 16 amino acids. Germline CDR1 is MNHEY and CDR2 is SVGEGT. The CDR3 region is CASSYGTGAMVGEQYF. The CDR3 nucleotides are TGTGCCAGCAGTTATGGGACAGGCGCAATGGTAGGCGAGCAGTACTTC.

The V and J genes are TRBV28 and TRBJ2-7; the D gene is possibly TRBD1 (7 bases). Looked up from germline, CDR1 is MDHEN and CDR2 is SYDVKM. The CDR3 spans 16 residues. Trimming shortened V by 6 bases and J by 2 bases, and 20 bases separated the two germline ends. For the CDR3, the DNA is TGTGCCAGCAGAGTTTGGAGGGGACAGATCGCCTACGAGCAGTACTTC. It yields the protein CASRVWRGQIAYEQYF. Together with reference TRBV28 and TRBJ2-7, the CDR3 gives the full variable domain: DVKVTQSSRYLVKRTGEKVFLECVQDMDHENMFWYRQDPGLGLRLIYFSYDVKMKEKGDIPEGYSVSREKKERFSLILESASTNQTSMYLCASRVWRGQIAYEQYFGPGTRLTVT.

The rearrangement joins TRBV18 to TRBJ1-2; the D gene is possibly TRBD1 (5 bases). Germline CDR1 is KGHSH and CDR2 is LQKENI. This CDR3 has 13 amino acids. V gave up 2 bases and J gave up 5 bases, with 9 bases separating them. CDR3 amino acids: CASSPDSTYGYTF. As DNA, the CDR3 is TGTGCCAGCTCACCAGACAGCACATATGGCTACACCTTC. Full variable domain (remainder filled in from reference TRBV18 and TRBJ1-2): NAGVMQNPRHLVRRRGQEARLRCSPMKGHSHVYWYRQLPEEGLKFMVYLQKENIIDESGMPKERFSAEFPKEGPSILRIQQVVRGDSAAYFCASSPDSTYGYTFGSGTRLTVV.

The chain combines TRBV7-9 with TRBJ1-4; 7 bases line up with TRBD1. V lost 2 bases and J lost 5; bases outside the gene matches: 2. The CDR3 is made up of 14 amino acids. The germline V gene encodes CDR1 SEHNR and CDR2 FQNEAQ (reference sequence). The CDR3 loop is CASSLRGGNEKLFF. The CDR3 DNA is TGTGCCAGCAGCTTAAGAGGGGGCAATGAAAAACTGTTTTTT.

V and J are TRBV2 and TRBJ1-2; 8 bases map to TRBD1. The CDR3 length is 12 residues. With 7 bases clipped from V and 7 bases from J, the junction kept 5 bases outside the gene matches. Germline values: CDR1 SNHLY, CDR2 FYNNEI. CDR3 protein: CASNGQGSGYTF. Written as DNA, the CDR3 is TGTGCCAGCAACGGACAGGGAAGTGGCTACACCTTC. Full variable domain (outside the CDR3, taken from reference TRBV2 and TRBJ1-2): EPEVTQTPSHQVTQMGQEVILRCVPISNHLYFYWYRQILGQKVEFLVSFYNNEISEKSEIFDDQFSVERPDGSNFTLKIRSTKLEDSAMYFCASNGQGSGYTFGSGTRLTVV.

This rearrangement joins TRBV5-1 to TRBJ2-5, with 11 positions matching TRBD1. This CDR3 spans 15 amino acids. Germline V gene data show CDR1 as SGHRS and CDR2 as YFSETQ. With 4 bases clipped from V and 5 bases from J, the junction kept 7 bases outside the gene matches. CDR3 amino acids: CASSAGTGGTETQYF. CDR3 nucleotide sequence: TGCGCCAGCAGCGCCGGGACAGGGGGTACGGAGACCCAGTACTTC.